The 10 T cell receptor beta chains listed next were all sequenced from one sample in a study of T cell responses to AZD1222 COVID-19 vaccine. This table comes from immunoSEQ multiplex PCR, and its TCRdb copy is limited to in-frame clones, with some not included. The sample lists around 170,000 clones; about 90% were seen once. The source material was peripheral blood, sampled 28 days after the second AZD1222 dose. Receptors originate from an adult who received the AZD1222 COVID-19 vaccine.

This clone was observed a single time. The chain has TRBV19 and TRBJ1-4; D is unresolved. CDR3 length: 13 amino acids. Germline values: CDR1 LNHDA, CDR2 SQIVND (reference sequence). The V end was cut by 7 bases, the J end by 6 bases, with 12 bases between. This CDR3 reads CASKKMADEKLFF. The CDR3 DNA sequence: TGTGCCAGTAAGAAGATGGCGGATGAAAAACTGTTTTTT. The full variable domain, rest sourced from reference TRBV19 and TRBJ1-4, is DGGITQSPKYLFRKEGQNVTLSCEQNLNHDAMYWYRQDPGQGLRLIYYSQIVNDFQKGDIAEGYSVSREKKESFPLTVTSAQKNPTAFYLCASKKMADEKLFFGSGTQLSVL.

The chain carries TRBV29-1 and TRBJ2-1; tentative D call: TRBD1 (6 bases). V lost 5 bases to trimming and J lost 1 base, with 12 bases between them. CDR3 length equals 14 residues. Germline CDR1 is SQVTM and CDR2 is ANQGSEA. CDR3 sequence reads: CSVIPGASYNEQFF. CDR3 in DNA: TGCAGCGTTATCCCAGGGGCTTCCTACAATGAGCAGTTCTTC.

The V call is TRBV7-6, the J call TRBJ2-5; D is undetermined. V lost 3 bases and J 0 bases, leaving 8 bases between the germline ends. In germline, CDR1 is SGHVS, CDR2 FNYEAQ. The CDR3 sequence is 14 residues long. Here the CDR3 DNA reads TGTGCCAGCAGCTTCGGCAGGTACCAAGAGACCCAGTACTTC. This encodes CASSFGRYQETQYF.

The chain couples TRBV3-1 (or the pseudogene TRBV3-2) to TRBJ2-3; 7 bases match TRBD1. CDR3 size: 17 residues. The germline V gene encodes CDR1 LGHDT and CDR2 YNNKEL (reference sequence). Trimming took 0 bases from V and 7 from J; bases not matched to a gene: 13. CDR3 amino acids: CASSQDDPDRVRNTQYF. CDR3 sequence (DNA): TGTGCCAGCAGCCAAGATGATCCTGACAGGGTGAGAAATACGCAGTATTTT.

The chain uses TRBV9 and TRBJ1-2; 7 bases map to TRBD1. The CDR3 has 16 residues. V shed 3 bases, J shed 2 bases, and the junction held 10 bases outside the gene matches. Germline-derived CDR1 and CDR2 are SGDLS and YYNGEE. CDR3 DNA sequence: TGTGCCAGCAGCGGGCTTCTAAAGGGACAGAACTATGGCTACACCTTC. It is translated as CASSGLLKGQNYGYTF.

V gene TRBV18 combines with J gene TRBJ1-5; weak D call: TRBD1 (5 bases). Deletions cut 8 bases from V and 6 bases from J, with 14 bases between. CDR3 length: 13 amino acids. CDR1 is KGHSH, CDR2 LQKENI, per germline. The CDR3, as DNA: TGTGCCAGCGCATACGACGGGGCTCAGCCCCAGCATTTT. This encodes CASAYDGAQPQHF.

CDR3: CASSFLSGRGRSYNEQFF. CDR3 in DNA: TGTGCCAGCAGTTTCCTCTCGGGACGGGGGCGCTCCTACAATGAGCAGTTCTTC. This sequence joins TRBV28 and TRBJ2-1; D assignment may be TRBD1 or TRBD2 (6 bases each). The germline V gene encodes CDR1 MDHEN and CDR2 SYDVKM. The ends were cut back, 3 bases at V and 0 bases at J, with 18 bases in the middle. CDR3 length equals 18 residues.

This clone was found once. The chain uses TRBV3-1 (or the pseudogene TRBV3-2) and TRBJ2-1; maybe TRBD2 (5 bases). Germline V gives CDR1 LGHDT, CDR2 YNNKEL (reference sequence). This CDR3 comprises 13 residues. Deletions cut 3 bases from V and 3 bases from J, with 6 bases between. The CDR3, as DNA: TGTGCCAGCAGCCACAGCGGCTACAATGAGCAGTTCTTC. Amino acid sequence: CASSHSGYNEQFF.

This rearrangement joins TRBV7-2 to TRBJ1-1; D not resolved. The V and J ends lost 6 bases and 4 bases respectively, with 18 bases between them. CDR1 and CDR2 from the germline V gene are SGHTA and FQGNSA. This CDR3 region has 15 residues. CDR3 residues: CASSTLGIKVTEAFF. The CDR3 coding sequence is TGTGCCAGCAGTACTCTCGGAATAAAGGTCACTGAAGCTTTCTTT.

V gene TRBV5-1 combines with J gene TRBJ1-4, with D perhaps TRBD1 (5 bases). The CDR3 covers 15 residues. V dropped 2 bases and J dropped 5 bases, with 13 bases sitting between them. CDR1 is SGHRS, CDR2 YFSETQ, per germline. This CDR3 is CASSFLKGANEKLFF. In nucleotides, the CDR3 is TGCGCCAGCAGCTTCCTGAAAGGGGCGAATGAAAAACTGTTTTTT.